The 4 T cell receptor beta chains listed next were all sequenced from one sample in a study of OX40 agonist ivuxolimab in advanced cancers. Library creation used the immunoSEQ multiplex PCR assay. TCRdb obtained this table from immuneACCESS and retained in-frame rearrangements with V and J assigned. These tables miss some clones; where compared with another copy, unresolved V genes account for less than half of the shortfall, and the remainder is unexplained. Across this sample there are some 44,000 clones, with more than 70% seen only once. Around a fifth of the sample goes to the ten largest clones. The sequences come from CD4+ or CD8+ T cells sorted from blood, collected in a trial of the OX40 agonist ivuxolimab. Source of these receptors: an adult with an advanced solid tumor such as melanoma, head and neck, liver or kidney cancer.

The count of this clone is one. The J gene is TRBJ2-7, the V gene TRBV10-2; 10 bases map to TRBD1. The CDR3 length is 16 residues. Germline lookup yields CDR1 WSHSY and CDR2 SAAADI. With V trimmed by 4 bases and J by 0 bases, 6 bases remained unmatched. The CDR3 sequence: CASSATGGVPSYEQYF. Written as DNA, the CDR3 is TGCGCCAGCAGTGCGACAGGGGGCGTACCCTCCTACGAGCAGTACTTC.

V and J are TRBV11-2 and TRBJ2-3; D perhaps matches TRBD1 (6 bases). The CDR3 loop spans 13 amino acids. Germline V CDR1 and CDR2: SGHAT, FQNNGV. Trimming took 6 bases from V and 5 from J, leaving 12 bases between them. The CDR3 coding sequence is TGTGCCAGCAGTCGGAAAGGGGGAGATACGCAGTATTTT. The encoded protein is CASSRKGGDTQYF.

This clone has a count of ten or more. The chain joins TRBV6-5 to TRBJ2-5, with 7 bases fitting TRBD2. This CDR3 spans 14 amino acids. The germline V gene encodes CDR1 MNHEY and CDR2 SVGAGI. J gave up 1 base and V 4 bases, and 3 bases lay outside the gene matches. CDR3 protein: CASSSTSSQETQYF. CDR3 nucleotides: TGTGCCAGCAGTTCGACTAGCAGCCAAGAGACCCAGTACTTC.

This clone appeared a few times. The chain employs TRBV7-9 and TRBJ1-3; D perhaps matches TRBD1 (5 bases). Trimming shortened V by 4 bases and J by 3 bases, and 19 bases separated the two germline ends. This CDR3 region has 17 residues. Per germline, CDR1 SEHNR and CDR2 FQNEAQ (reference sequence). The CDR3, as DNA: TGTGCCAGCAGCTCCTCTTCCTCGTGGGGGGATGGAAACACCATATATTTT. Translating it yields CASSSSSSWGDGNTIYF.